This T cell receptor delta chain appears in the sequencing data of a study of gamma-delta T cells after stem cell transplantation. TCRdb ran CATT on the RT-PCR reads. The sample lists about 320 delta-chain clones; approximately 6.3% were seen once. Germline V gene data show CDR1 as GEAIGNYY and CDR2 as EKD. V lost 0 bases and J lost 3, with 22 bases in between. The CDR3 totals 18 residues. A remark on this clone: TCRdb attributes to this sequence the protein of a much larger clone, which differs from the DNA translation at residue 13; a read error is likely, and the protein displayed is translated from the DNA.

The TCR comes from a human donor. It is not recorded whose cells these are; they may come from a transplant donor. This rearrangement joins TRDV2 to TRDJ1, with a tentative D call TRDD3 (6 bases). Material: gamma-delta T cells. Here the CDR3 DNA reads TGTGCCTGTGACACCGTAAGAACGCTGGGGATGCTATCCGATAAACTCATCTTT. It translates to CACDTVRTLGMLSDKLIF.